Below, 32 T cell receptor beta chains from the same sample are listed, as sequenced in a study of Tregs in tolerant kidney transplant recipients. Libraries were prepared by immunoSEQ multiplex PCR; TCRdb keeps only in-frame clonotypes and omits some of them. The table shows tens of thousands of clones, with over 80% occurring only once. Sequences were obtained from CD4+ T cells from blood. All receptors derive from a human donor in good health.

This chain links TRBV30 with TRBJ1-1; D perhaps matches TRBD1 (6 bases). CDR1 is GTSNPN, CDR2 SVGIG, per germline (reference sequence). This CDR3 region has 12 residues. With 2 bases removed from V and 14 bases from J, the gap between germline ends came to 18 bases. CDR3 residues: CAWSIKPGEAFF. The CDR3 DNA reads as TGTGCCTGGAGTATAAAACCAGGGGAGGCCTTCTTT.

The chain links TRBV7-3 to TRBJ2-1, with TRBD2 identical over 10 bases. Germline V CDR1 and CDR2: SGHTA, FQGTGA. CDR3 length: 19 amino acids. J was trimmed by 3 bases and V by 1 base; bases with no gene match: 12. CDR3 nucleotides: TGTGCCAGCAGCTTAAGTGCTAGCGGGAGTTCGCCGTACTACAATGAGCAGTTCTTC. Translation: CASSLSASGSSPYYNEQFF.

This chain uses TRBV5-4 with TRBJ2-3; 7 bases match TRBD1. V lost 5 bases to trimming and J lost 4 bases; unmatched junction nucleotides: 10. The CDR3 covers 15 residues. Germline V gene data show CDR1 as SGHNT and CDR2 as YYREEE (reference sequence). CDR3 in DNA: TGTGCCAGCAGTTCGACCGACAGGGCGGCAGATACGCAGTATTTT. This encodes CASSSTDRAADTQYF.

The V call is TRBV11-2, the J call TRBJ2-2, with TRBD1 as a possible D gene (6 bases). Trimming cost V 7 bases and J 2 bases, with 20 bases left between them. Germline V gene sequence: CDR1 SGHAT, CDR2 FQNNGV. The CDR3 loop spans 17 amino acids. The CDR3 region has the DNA TGTGCCAGCACCATAACAGGGTTGGGGATTAACACCGGGGAGCTGTTTTTT. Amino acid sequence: CASTITGLGINTGELFF.

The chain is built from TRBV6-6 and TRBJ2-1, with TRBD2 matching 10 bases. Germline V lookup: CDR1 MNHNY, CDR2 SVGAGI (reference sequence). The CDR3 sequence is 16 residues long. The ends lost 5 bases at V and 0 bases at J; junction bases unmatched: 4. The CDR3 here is CASSKLAGSSYNEQFF. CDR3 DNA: TGTGCCAGCAGTAAACTAGCGGGGAGCTCCTACAATGAGCAGTTCTTC.

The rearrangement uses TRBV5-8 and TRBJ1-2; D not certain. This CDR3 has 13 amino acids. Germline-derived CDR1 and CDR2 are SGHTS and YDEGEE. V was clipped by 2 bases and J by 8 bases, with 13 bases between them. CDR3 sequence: CASSFTKGFGYTF. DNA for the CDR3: TGTGCCAGCAGCTTCACCAAGGGTTTCGGCTACACCTTC.

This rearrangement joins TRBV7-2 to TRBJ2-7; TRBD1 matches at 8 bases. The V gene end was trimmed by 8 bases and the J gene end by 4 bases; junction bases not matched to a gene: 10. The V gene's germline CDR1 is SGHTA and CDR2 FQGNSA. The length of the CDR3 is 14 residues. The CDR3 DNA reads TGTGCCAGCCGCCCGGGACAGGAGGGGTACGAGCAGTACTTC. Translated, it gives CASRPGQEGYEQYF.

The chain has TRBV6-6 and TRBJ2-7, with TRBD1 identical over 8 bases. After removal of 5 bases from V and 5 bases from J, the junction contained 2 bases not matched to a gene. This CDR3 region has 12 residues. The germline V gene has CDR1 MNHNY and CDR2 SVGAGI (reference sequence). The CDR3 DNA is TGTGCCAGCAGTCCAGGGGGCGACGAGCAGTACTTC. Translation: CASSPGGDEQYF.

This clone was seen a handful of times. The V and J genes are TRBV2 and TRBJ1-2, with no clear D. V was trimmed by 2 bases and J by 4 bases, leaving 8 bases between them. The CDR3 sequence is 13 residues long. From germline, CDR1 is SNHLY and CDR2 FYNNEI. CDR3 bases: TGTGCCAGCAGTGAATTAGGGAGCTATGGCTACACCTTC. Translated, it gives CASSELGSYGYTF.

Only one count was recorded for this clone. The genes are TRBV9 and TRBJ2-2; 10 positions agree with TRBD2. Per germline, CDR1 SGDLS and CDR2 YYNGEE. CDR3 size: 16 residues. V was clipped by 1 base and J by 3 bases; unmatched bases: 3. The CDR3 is CASSVRLAGDTGELFF. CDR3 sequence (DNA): TGTGCCAGCAGCGTAAGGCTAGCGGGGGACACCGGGGAGCTGTTTTTT. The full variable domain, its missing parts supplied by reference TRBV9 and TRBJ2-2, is DSGVTQTPKHLITATGQRVTLRCSPRSGDLSVYWYQQSLDQGLQFLIQYYNGEERAKGNILERFSAQQFPDLHSELNLSSLELGDSALYFCASSVRLAGDTGELFFGEGSRLTVL.

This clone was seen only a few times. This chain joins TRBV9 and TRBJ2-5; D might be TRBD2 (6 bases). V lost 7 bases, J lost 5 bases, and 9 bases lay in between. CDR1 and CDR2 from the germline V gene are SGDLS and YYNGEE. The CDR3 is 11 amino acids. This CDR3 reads CASSRGETQYF. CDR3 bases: TGTGCCAGCTCCCGGGGGGAGACCCAGTACTTC.

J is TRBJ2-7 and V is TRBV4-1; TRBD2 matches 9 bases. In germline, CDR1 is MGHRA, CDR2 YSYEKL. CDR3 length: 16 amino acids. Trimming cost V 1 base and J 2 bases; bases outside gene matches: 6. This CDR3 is CASSQGPSGVPYEQYF. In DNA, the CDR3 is TGCGCCAGCAGCCAAGGCCCTAGCGGGGTGCCCTACGAGCAGTACTTC.

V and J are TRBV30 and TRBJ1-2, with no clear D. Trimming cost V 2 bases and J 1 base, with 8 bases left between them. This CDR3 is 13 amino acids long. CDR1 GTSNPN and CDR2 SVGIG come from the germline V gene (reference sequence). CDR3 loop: CAWSNGINYGYTF. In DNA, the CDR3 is TGTGCCTGGAGTAACGGGATTAACTATGGCTACACCTTC. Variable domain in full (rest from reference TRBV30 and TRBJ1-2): SQTIHQWPATLVQPVGSPLSLECTVEGTSNPNLYWYRQAAGRGLQLLFYSVGIGQISSEVPQNLSASRPQDRQFILSSKKLLLSDSGFYLCAWSNGINYGYTFGSGTRLTVV.

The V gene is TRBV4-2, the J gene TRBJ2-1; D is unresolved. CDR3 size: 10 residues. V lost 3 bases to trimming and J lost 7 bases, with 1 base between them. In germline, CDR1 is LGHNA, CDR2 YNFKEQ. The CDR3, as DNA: TGTGCCAGCAGCCATAATGAGCAGTTCTTC. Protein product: CASSHNEQFF.

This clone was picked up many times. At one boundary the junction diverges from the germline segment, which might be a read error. CDR3 sequence: CSVVGESLAFPDF. CDR3 nucleotides: TGCAGCGTTGTCGGAGAATCCCTTGCTTTCCCGGACTTC. The chain joins TRBV29-1 to TRBJ1-2; no reliable D call. Germline CDR1 and CDR2: SQVTM and ANQGSEA. CDR3 size: 13 residues. Combining the CDR3 with reference TRBV29-1 and TRBJ1-2 gives the whole variable domain SAVISQKPSRDICQRGTSLTIQCQVDSQVTMMFWYRQQPGQSLTLIATANQGSEATYESGFVIDKFPISRPNLTFSTLTVSNMSPEDSSIYLCSVVGESLAFPDFGSGTRLTVV.

CDR3 protein: CAWRTGGLYEQYF. The CDR3 DNA follows: TGTGCCTGGAGGACGGGGGGGCTCTACGAGCAGTACTTC. The chain carries TRBV30 and TRBJ2-7; 8 nucleotides align to TRBD2. After removal of 3 bases from V and 3 bases from J, the junction contained 4 bases not matched to a gene. The germline V gene encodes CDR1 GTSNPN and CDR2 SVGIG (reference sequence). This CDR3 is built from 13 residues.

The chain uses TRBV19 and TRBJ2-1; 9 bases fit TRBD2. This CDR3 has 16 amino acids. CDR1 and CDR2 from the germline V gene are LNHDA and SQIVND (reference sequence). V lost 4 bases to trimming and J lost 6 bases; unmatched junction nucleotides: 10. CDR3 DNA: TGTGCCAGTAGTACTCGGAGCCTAGCGGGGTCCAATGAGCAGTTCTTC. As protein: CASSTRSLAGSNEQFF. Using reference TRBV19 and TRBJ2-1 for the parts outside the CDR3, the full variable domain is DGGITQSPKYLFRKEGQNVTLSCEQNLNHDAMYWYRQDPGQGLRLIYYSQIVNDFQKGDIAEGYSVSREKKESFPLTVTSAQKNPTAFYLCASSTRSLAGSNEQFFGPGTRLTVL.

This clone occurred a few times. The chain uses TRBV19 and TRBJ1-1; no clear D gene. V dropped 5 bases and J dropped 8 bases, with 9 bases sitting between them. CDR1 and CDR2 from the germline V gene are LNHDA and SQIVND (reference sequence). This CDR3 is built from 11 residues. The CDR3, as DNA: TGTGCCAGTAGTTCCGGACGGGAAGCTTTCTTT. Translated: CASSSGREAFF. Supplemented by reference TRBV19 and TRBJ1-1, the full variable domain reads DGGITQSPKYLFRKEGQNVTLSCEQNLNHDAMYWYRQDPGQGLRLIYYSQIVNDFQKGDIAEGYSVSREKKESFPLTVTSAQKNPTAFYLCASSSGREAFFGQGTRLTVV.

The DNA for the CDR3 is TGCGCCAGCAGCTTGGCTCCCCCCGGCGACGTGGGGGCTGGAAACACCATATATTTT. This gives the protein CASSLAPPGDVGAGNTIYF. This rearrangement joins TRBV5-1 to TRBJ1-3, with D maybe TRBD1 (5 bases). In germline, CDR1 is SGHRS, CDR2 YFSETQ. Trimming cost V 0 bases and J 2 bases, with 21 bases left between them. The CDR3 has 19 amino acids.

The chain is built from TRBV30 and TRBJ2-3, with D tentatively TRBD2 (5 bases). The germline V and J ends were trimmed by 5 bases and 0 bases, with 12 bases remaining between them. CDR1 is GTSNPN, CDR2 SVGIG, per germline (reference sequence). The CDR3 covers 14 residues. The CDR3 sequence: CAWDKRTSTDTQYF. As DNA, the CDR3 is TGTGCCTGGGACAAACGGACTAGCACAGATACGCAGTATTTT.

This CDR3 reads CASSYGTAYGYTF. The CDR3 coding sequence is TGTGCCAGCAGCTACGGGACAGCGTATGGCTACACCTTC. The V call is TRBV7-9, the J call TRBJ1-2; the match to TRBD1 covers 7 bases. Germline CDR1 reads SEHNR; CDR2 reads FQNEAQ (reference sequence). This CDR3 is 13 amino acids long. V trimming: 4 bases; J trimming: 5 bases; junction bases outside the gene matches: 4.

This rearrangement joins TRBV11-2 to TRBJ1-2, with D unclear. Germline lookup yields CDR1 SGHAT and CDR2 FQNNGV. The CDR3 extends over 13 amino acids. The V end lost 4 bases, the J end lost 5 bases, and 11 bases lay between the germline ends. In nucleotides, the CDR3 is TGTGCCAGCAGCTCAATACAGACTTATGGCTACACCTTC. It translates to CASSSIQTYGYTF.

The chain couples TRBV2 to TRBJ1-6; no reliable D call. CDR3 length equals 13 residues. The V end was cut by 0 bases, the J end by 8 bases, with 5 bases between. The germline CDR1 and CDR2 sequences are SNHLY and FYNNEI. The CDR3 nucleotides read TGTGCCAGCAGTGAAGCAAGAGATTCACCCCTCCACTTT. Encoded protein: CASSEARDSPLHF.

In DNA, the CDR3 is TGTGCCAGCAGCTCTAGGGGGGATACGCAGTATTTT. Its protein is CASSSRGDTQYF. The chain carries TRBV7-3 and TRBJ2-3; D possibly corresponds to TRBD1 (6 bases). The CDR3 is 12 amino acids. Per the germline V gene, CDR1 is SGHTA and CDR2 is FQGTGA. Trimming pared 4 bases from V and 6 bases from J, leaving 8 bases between.

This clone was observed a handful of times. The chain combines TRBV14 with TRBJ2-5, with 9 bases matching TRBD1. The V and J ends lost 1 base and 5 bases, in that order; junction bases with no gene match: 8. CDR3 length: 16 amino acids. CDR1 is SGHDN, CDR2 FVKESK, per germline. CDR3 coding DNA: TGTGCCAGCAGCCAAGGGCTGGACAGGGGTTCGGAGACCCAGTACTTC. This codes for CASSQGLDRGSETQYF.

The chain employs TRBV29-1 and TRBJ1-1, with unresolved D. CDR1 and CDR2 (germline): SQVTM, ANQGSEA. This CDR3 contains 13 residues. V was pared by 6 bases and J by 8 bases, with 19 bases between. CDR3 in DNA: TGCAGCGTGGCGGACCACCCTAATAGAGAAGCTTTCTTT. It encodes CSVADHPNREAFF.

This chain's CDR3 is CASSTFRGQDTGELFF. The DNA of the CDR3 is TGTGCCAGCAGTACGTTCAGGGGGCAGGACACCGGGGAGCTGTTTTTT. The chain combines TRBV27 with TRBJ2-2, with 8 positions matching TRBD1. Germline loops: CDR1 MNHEY, CDR2 SMNVEV (reference sequence). V shed 5 bases and J 3 bases; nucleotides not matched to a gene: 8. The CDR3 sequence is 16 residues long.

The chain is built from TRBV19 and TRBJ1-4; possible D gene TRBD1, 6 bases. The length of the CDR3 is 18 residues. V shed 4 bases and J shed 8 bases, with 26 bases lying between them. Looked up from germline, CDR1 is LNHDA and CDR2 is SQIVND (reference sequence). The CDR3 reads CASSTPLGQGTRDEKLFF. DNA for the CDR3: TGTGCCAGTAGTACCCCTTTAGGGCAGGGGACGCGTGACGAAAAACTGTTTTTT.

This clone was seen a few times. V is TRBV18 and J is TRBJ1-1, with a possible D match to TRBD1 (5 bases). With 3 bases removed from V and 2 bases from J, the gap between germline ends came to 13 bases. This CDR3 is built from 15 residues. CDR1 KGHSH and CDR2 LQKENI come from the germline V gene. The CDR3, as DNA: TGTGCCAGCTCACCGAGCGGGGCACACAACACTGAAGCTTTCTTT. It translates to CASSPSGAHNTEAFF.

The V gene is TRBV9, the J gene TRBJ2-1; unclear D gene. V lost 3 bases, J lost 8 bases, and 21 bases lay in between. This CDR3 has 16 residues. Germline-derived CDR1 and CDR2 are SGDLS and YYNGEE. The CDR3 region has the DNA TGTGCCAGCAGCGCCCCTCCTGATGGCTATAGTGATGAGCAGTTCTTC. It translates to CASSAPPDGYSDEQFF. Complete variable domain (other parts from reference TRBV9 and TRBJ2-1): DSGVTQTPKHLITATGQRVTLRCSPRSGDLSVYWYQQSLDQGLQFLIQYYNGEERAKGNILERFSAQQFPDLHSELNLSSLELGDSALYFCASSAPPDGYSDEQFFGPGTRLTVL.

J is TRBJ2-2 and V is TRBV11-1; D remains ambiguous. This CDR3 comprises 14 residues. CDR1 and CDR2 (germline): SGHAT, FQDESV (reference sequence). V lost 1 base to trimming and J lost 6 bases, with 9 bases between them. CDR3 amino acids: CASSLGFPAGELFF. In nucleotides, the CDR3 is TGTGCCAGCAGCTTAGGGTTTCCCGCCGGGGAGCTGTTTTTT.

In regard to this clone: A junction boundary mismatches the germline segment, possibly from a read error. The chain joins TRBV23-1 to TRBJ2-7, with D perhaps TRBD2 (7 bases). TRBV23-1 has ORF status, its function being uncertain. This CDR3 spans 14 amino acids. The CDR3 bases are TGCGCCAGCAGTCACCAATGGGGGGGACACGAGCAGCACTTC. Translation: CASSHQWGGHEQHF.